The source of this T cell receptor (beta chain) is a study of blood T cell repertoires in COVID-19. Study-wide background: Samples taken during acute and convalescent COVID-19 were collected in the United States, Italy and Spain. From T cells, B-cell-depleted T cells, or PBMCs came the material, which was cDNA or gDNA.

The CDR3 consists of 14 residues. Germline CDR1 SNHLY, CDR2 FYNNEI. V was trimmed by 11 bases and J by 0 bases, leaving 11 bases between them. As handled by the study authors: Reference gene primers were amplified, and this amplification served to estimate nucleated cell counts. The method was immunoSEQ multiplex PCR; TCRdb's version includes in-frame clones alone and lacks a portion of them. Clone size and V and J calls were adopted from that table, with D and trimming inferred from the DNA. Here the sample spans roughly 91,000 clones, 76% being singletons. The sequence derives from a man in his sixties or seventies with acute or convalescent COVID-19. The V call is TRBV2, the J call TRBJ1-6, with D uncertain. The sample was peripheral blood. The CDR3 DNA reads as TGTGCCGCATCGCGGAGCTCCTATAATTCACCCCTCCACTTT. Translation: CAASRSSYNSPLHF.